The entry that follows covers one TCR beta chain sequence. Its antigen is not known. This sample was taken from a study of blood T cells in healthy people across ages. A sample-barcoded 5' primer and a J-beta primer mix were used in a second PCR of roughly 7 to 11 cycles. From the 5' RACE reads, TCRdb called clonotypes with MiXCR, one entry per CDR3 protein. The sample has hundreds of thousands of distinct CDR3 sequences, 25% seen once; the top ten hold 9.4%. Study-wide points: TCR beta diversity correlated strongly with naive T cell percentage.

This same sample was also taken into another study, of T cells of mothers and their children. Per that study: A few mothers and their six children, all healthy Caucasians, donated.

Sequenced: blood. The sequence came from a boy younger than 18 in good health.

The CDR3 loop is CATSEEQSSYNEQFF. The DNA of the CDR3 is TGTGCCACCAGTGAAGAGCAGAGCTCCTACAATGAGCAGTTCTTC. The V gene is TRBV18, the J gene TRBJ2-1; no clear D. This CDR3 spans 15 amino acids. Trimming shortened V by 10 bases and J by 0 bases, and 16 bases separated the two germline ends. Germline V CDR1 and CDR2: KGHSH, LQKENI.